The 15 T cell receptor beta chains given below trace back to one sample, sequenced in a study of regulatory T cells in long-lasting Graves disease (dated by TCRdb to the early 2020s). Libraries were built with multiplex PCR. The sequencing machine was an Illumina HiSeq 4000. To build TCR beta libraries, CDR3 regions were amplified by Arm-PCR using iRepertoire HTBI primers. In-frame beta chains were kept once TCRdb had trimmed the public reads at Q25 with fastp and called clones with MiXCR. Rows are unified per CDR3 protein, each entry keeping the most common DNA and genes. Within this sample are 200,000 to 250,000 distinct CDR3 sequences, with around 19% of them counted one time only. Roughly 23% of the sample lies in the top ten. Taken with the paper, the label for time point translates to: newly diagnosed GD, antithyroid drugs for less than 3 months. RNA was extracted from PBMCs in TRIzol for both TCR sequencing and RNA sequencing.

Sequencing used peripheral blood mononuclear cells (PBMCs), obtained at new diagnosis, from a patient treated with antithyroid drugs. The receptors originated from a female donor with Graves disease.

This clonotype was counted ten times or more. V and J are TRBV24-1 and TRBJ2-1; D is undetermined. The ends were cut back, 0 bases at V and 7 bases at J, with 6 bases in the middle. The CDR3 has 13 residues. Germline V gives CDR1 KGHDR, CDR2 SFDVKD. This CDR3 is CATSDLRVNEQFF. For the CDR3, the DNA is TGTGCCACCAGTGATTTGCGTGTTAATGAGCAGTTCTTC.

This clonotype was seen many times. The V and J genes are TRBV7-9 and TRBJ1-2, with a possible D match to TRBD1 (5 bases). V was trimmed by 7 bases and J by 2 bases, leaving 14 bases between them. Germline CDR1 and CDR2: SEHNR and FQNEAQ (reference sequence). The CDR3 consists of 14 residues. The CDR3 loop is CASTPRGGNYGYTF. In DNA, the CDR3 is TGTGCCAGCACCCCAAGGGGAGGGAACTATGGCTACACCTTC.

The sample holds a few counts of this clonotype. The V and J genes are TRBV7-3 and TRBJ2-1, with 7 bases fitting TRBD1. The V gene's germline CDR1 is SGHTA and CDR2 FQGTGA. V lost 5 bases, J lost 8 bases, and 6 bases stayed unmatched. CDR3 length equals 13 residues. The CDR3: CASSADREDEQFF. CDR3 bases: TGTGCCAGCAGCGCCGACAGGGAAGATGAGCAGTTCTTC.

Turning to this clonotype: A far larger clone is off by one base, so a read error is likely. J is TRBJ2-1 and V is TRBV7-2; TRBD1 is a possible D gene (6 bases). CDR1 and CDR2 from the germline V gene are SGHTA and FQGNSA. The CDR3 contains 13 residues. Trimming left V 9 bases short and J 13 bases short, with 22 bases between. The CDR3: CASRQGWSETQFF. CDR3 DNA: TGTGCCAGTAGGCAGGGGTGGTCAGAGACCCAGTTCTTC.

The sample holds many counts of this clonotype. The chain carries TRBV19 and TRBJ1-3; D is undetermined. Per germline, CDR1 LNHDA and CDR2 SQIVND (reference sequence). Trimming left V 7 bases short and J 0 bases short, with 19 bases between. The CDR3 is 17 amino acids. In DNA, the CDR3 is TGTGCCAGTACCATGAGGCGCAGACTATACTCTGGAAACACCATATATTTT. Its protein is CASTMRRRLYSGNTIYF.

This clonotype appeared many times. The chain employs TRBV4-1 and TRBJ1-2; no reliable D call. CDR1 and CDR2 from the germline V gene are MGHRA and YSYEKL. Trimming pared 1 base from V and 5 bases from J, leaving 14 bases between. This CDR3 spans 15 amino acids. This CDR3 reads CASSQGATTLYGYTF. The CDR3 bases are TGCGCCAGCAGCCAAGGGGCGACGACCCTTTATGGCTACACCTTC.

This clonotype was seen ten or more times. This chain connects TRBV2 to TRBJ1-4; no clear D gene. V dropped 6 bases and J dropped 3 bases, with 11 bases sitting between them. CDR3 length: 14 amino acids. Germline CDR1 SNHLY, CDR2 FYNNEI. The CDR3 region has the DNA TGTGCCAGCAGCGAGTGGGAGGCTAATGAAAAACTGTTTTTT. Its translation: CASSEWEANEKLFF.

The V call is TRBV7-8, the J call TRBJ2-5; tentative D call: TRBD1 (6 bases). V lost 5 bases and J 2 bases, leaving 15 bases between the germline ends. This CDR3 comprises 15 residues. Germline values: CDR1 SGHVS, CDR2 FQNEAQ. Here the CDR3 DNA reads TGTGCCAGCAGCGGGGGTTCAGGGGCTCAAGAGACCCAGTACTTC. Translation gives CASSGGSGAQETQYF.

This clonotype was observed at least ten times. The DNA of the CDR3 is TGTGCCAGCTCCCAAGGTCTCGGACAGGGCCAAGAGACCCAGTACTTC. It yields the protein CASSQGLGQGQETQYF. The V and J genes are TRBV18 and TRBJ2-5, with 8 bases that match TRBD1. Germline V CDR1 and CDR2: KGHSH, LQKENI. Germline trimming cut 6 bases from V and 1 base from J; bases unmatched to any gene: 10. This CDR3 is built from 16 residues.

There are many counts of this clonotype. The chain joins TRBV12-3 or TRBV12-4 to TRBJ1-4; the match to TRBD1 covers 8 bases. J lost 3 bases, V lost 6 bases, and 6 bases had no gene match. The CDR3 runs 15 residues. CDR3 sequence reads: CASRIDRGANEKLFF. The DNA of the CDR3 is TGTGCCAGCAGAATCGACAGGGGTGCTAATGAAAAACTGTTTTTT.

There are many counts of this clonotype. This chain links TRBV20-1 with TRBJ1-1; 8 bases are a match to TRBD1. The length of the CDR3 is 13 residues. V was clipped by 4 bases and J by 3 bases; unmatched bases: 4. The V gene's germline CDR1 is DFQATT and CDR2 SNEGSKA (reference sequence). Here the CDR3 DNA reads TGCAGTGCTAATCCGGACAGGGACACTGAAGCTTTCTTT. Encoded protein: CSANPDRDTEAFF.

The V and J genes are TRBV12-3 or TRBV12-4 and TRBJ1-1; 8 bases align to TRBD1. CDR3 length: 16 amino acids. The V and J ends lost 6 bases and 5 bases, in that order; junction bases with no gene match: 14. Here the CDR3 reads CASSDLLQGARTEAFF. In DNA form, the CDR3 reads TGTGCCAGCAGCGACCTACTTCAGGGGGCGAGAACTGAAGCTTTCTTT.

This clonotype was observed at least ten times. J is TRBJ1-2 and V is TRBV30, with 8 bases aligning to TRBD1. V was pared by 5 bases and J by 6 bases, with 14 bases of the junction left unmatched. CDR1 and CDR2 from the germline V gene are GTSNPN and SVGIG (reference sequence). The CDR3 covers 15 residues. This CDR3 is CAWVPPFDRGHGYTF. CDR3 DNA sequence: TGTGCCTGGGTTCCCCCCTTCGACAGGGGTCATGGCTACACCTTC.

J is TRBJ1-6 and V is TRBV3-1, with D possibly matching TRBD1 (6 bases). Germline CDR1 is LGHDT and CDR2 is YNNKEL (reference sequence). The CDR3 totals 15 residues. The V end lost 0 bases, the J end lost 10 bases, and 13 bases lay between the germline ends. For the CDR3, the DNA is TGTGCCAGCAGCCAAGACACAGGGTTCGTCTCACCCCTCCACTTT. This translates into CASSQDTGFVSPLHF. The full variable domain, with the rest looked up from reference TRBV3-1 and TRBJ1-6, is DTAVSQTPKYLVTQMGNDKSIKCEQNLGHDTMYWYKQDSKKFLKIMFSYNNKELIINETVPNRFSPKSPDKAHLNLHINSLELGDSAVYFCASSQDTGFVSPLHFGNGTRLTVT.

This sequence joins TRBV30 and TRBJ2-3, with D unclear. The V end lost 4 bases, the J end lost 2 bases, and 16 bases lay between the germline ends. CDR3 length equals 15 residues. Per germline, CDR1 GTSNPN and CDR2 SVGIG (reference sequence). CDR3 region: CAWKVKEIYTDTQYF. CDR3 coding DNA: TGTGCCTGGAAGGTAAAGGAGATATACACAGATACGCAGTATTTT.